This record covers a single T cell receptor (beta chain). The CDR3 has 14 amino acids. Trimming cost V 8 bases and J 5 bases, with 18 bases left between them. The germline gives CDR1 SGHAT, CDR2 FQDESV (reference sequence). The record originates from a study of T cell responses to AZD1222 COVID-19 vaccine. Method: immunoSEQ multiplex PCR; TCRdb's copy keeps in-frame clones and lacks some. The table records 150,000 or so clones, about 94% of them present only once. The sample consisted of peripheral blood, taken on day 0 of AZD1222 vaccination. This receptor was taken from an adult in good health. The chain links TRBV11-1 to TRBJ2-5; D may be TRBD1 (6 bases). CDR3: CASEFTGKWETQYF. The CDR3 region has the DNA TGTGCCAGCGAATTTACAGGGAAATGGGAGACCCAGTACTTC.